The clone carrying this T cell receptor (beta chain) was picked up many times. This specimen comes from a study of low-dose radiotherapy and immunotherapy resistance in tumors. Study-wide background: For Cohort 1, fractions of 0.5 Gy were given every 2 weeks, reaching 6.5 Gy overall. Cyclophosphamide was given intravenously at 200 mg/m2 every two weeks, and each dose came one day before radiation and immunotherapy.

Time point described: before trial treatment. The donors, trial participants, received nivolumab, ipilimumab, aspirin, low-dose cyclophosphamide and low-dose radiotherapy. Eligibility was restricted to patients presenting with advanced solid tumors that lacked tumor-infiltrating lymphocytes. TRAV- and TRBV-specific primers primed first-strand cDNA, covering alpha and beta chains. The authors ran 20 PCR cycles to amplify TCRs with a constant-region primer and V-primer adapter. TCRdb ran MiXCR on the reads and lists one entry per CDR3 protein. The sample shows 70,000 to 90,000 distinct CDR3 sequences, roughly a sixth of them seen only once. The CDR3 covers 13 residues. Between the trimmed V and J ends, which lost 8 bases and 4 bases, there was a span of 12 bases. Germline V gene lookup returns CDR1 MNHEY and CDR2 SVGAGI.

Material: PBMCs, obtained before treatment. The chain links TRBV6-5 to TRBJ1-5; the D is unclear. This receptor was taken from a male donor with prostate cancer. DNA of the CDR3: TGTGCCAGCGCCTGGGGAGGAAATCAGCCCCAGCATTTT. The encoded protein is CASAWGGNQPQHF.